What follows are 5 T cell receptor beta chains derived from one specimen sequenced in a study of read filtering for tumor transcriptome and immune sequencing. Molecular barcoded adaptors covering alpha/delta and beta/gamma chains were used on approximately 400 ng RNA. One entry per CDR3 protein, called by TCRdb with MiXCR from the reads. The sample consists of 100,000 to 150,000 distinct CDR3 sequences, over 10% of them appearing once. What was sequenced was a population of CD138-negative cells sorted from bone marrow. The source is a donor at least 40 years old with multiple myeloma.

This clonotype was detected many times. V usage is TRBV7-9 and J usage is TRBJ2-3; D tentatively fits TRBD1 or TRBD2 (5 bases each). Germline V gene data show CDR1 as SEHNR and CDR2 as FQNEAQ (reference sequence). The CDR3 has 14 amino acids. The V end lost 3 bases, the J end lost 5 bases, and 12 bases lay between the germline ends. CDR3 nucleotides: TGTGCCAGCAGCTTCATGGGGGAAGGAGATACGCAGTATTTT. The encoded protein is CASSFMGEGDTQYF.

This clonotype was detected ten times or more. This rearrangement joins TRBV7-2 to TRBJ2-3, with 13 nucleotides matching TRBD2. CDR3 length: 16 residues. The J segment lost 2 bases and the V segment lost 5 bases, leaving 4 bases of the junction unmatched. CDR1 SGHTA and CDR2 FQGNSA come from the germline V gene. CDR3 region: CASSTTSGGATDTQYF. For the CDR3, the DNA is TGTGCCAGCAGCACAACTAGCGGGGGGGCCACAGATACGCAGTATTTT.

Here the CDR3 reads CASSPAGGRTGELFF. DNA of the CDR3: TGTGCCAGCAGCCCAGCGGGAGGGCGCACCGGGGAGCTGTTTTTT. The chain links TRBV27 to TRBJ2-2; TRBD2 aligns across 10 bases. Per the germline V gene, CDR1 is MNHEY and CDR2 is SMNVEV (reference sequence). J lost 4 bases, V lost 6 bases, and 5 bases had no gene match. CDR3 length: 15 amino acids.

This clonotype came up many times. This sequence joins TRBV5-1 and TRBJ2-1; D may match TRBD1 or TRBD2 (5 bases each). With 0 bases removed from V and 6 bases from J, the gap between germline ends came to 10 bases. Per the germline V gene, CDR1 is SGHRS and CDR2 is YFSETQ. CDR3 length equals 14 residues. The CDR3 loop is CASSLGLGVNEQFF. For the CDR3, the DNA is TGCGCCAGCAGCTTGGGTCTGGGGGTCAATGAGCAGTTCTTC.

This clonotype came up many times. One end of the junction varies from germline; a read error may be responsible. The genes are TRBV7-7 and TRBJ1-1; D unresolved. Per germline, CDR1 SSHAT and CDR2 FNYEAQ (reference sequence). The CDR3 extends over 13 amino acids. The CDR3 spells CASSLEANTEAFF. The CDR3 bases are TGTGCTAGCAGCTTAGAGGCGAACACTGAAGCTTTCTTT.